The 15 T cell receptor beta chains given below trace back to one sample, sequenced in a study of PD-1 blockade in classical Hodgkin lymphoma. Clones were read by immunoSEQ multiplex PCR, and TCRdb kept only the in-frame ones, dropping some. This table holds 2,600 or so clones, approximately 70% found once. Noted time point: cycle 4 day 1 (C4D1), after more than five weeks of nivolumab. Every single patient, without exception, relapsed after autologous stem cell transplantation, and brentuximab vedotin exposure varied. Thawed PBMCs underwent magnetic negative selection to obtain purified CD8+ T cells. The sequences come from CD8+ T cells from blood, collected before the fourth cycle of nivolumab. Receptors originate from a human donor with classical Hodgkin lymphoma.

This chain links TRBV4-3 with TRBJ2-6; the D gene is possibly TRBD1 (6 bases). The CDR3 runs 16 residues. V gave up 1 base and J gave up 4 bases, with 11 bases separating them. Germline V CDR1 and CDR2: LGHNA, YSLEER. The CDR3 here is CASSQVRGAGANVLTF. As DNA, the CDR3 is TGCGCCAGCAGCCAAGTCAGGGGAGCGGGGGCCAACGTCCTGACTTTC.

This clone was found once. The chain carries TRBV4-3 and TRBJ2-7; 8 nucleotides align to TRBD2. With 0 bases clipped from V and 2 bases from J, the junction kept 6 bases outside the gene matches. The CDR3 loop spans 16 amino acids. Germline V gene sequence: CDR1 LGHNA, CDR2 YSLEER. The CDR3 region has the DNA TGCGCCAGCAGCCAAGATTCCCGCGGGGGGACCTACGAGCAGTACTTC. Amino acids: CASSQDSRGGTYEQYF.

The chain recombines TRBV5-4 with TRBJ2-7; TRBD2 matches at 8 bases. The CDR3 length is 14 residues. The ends lost 4 bases at V and 3 bases at J; junction bases unmatched: 6. Germline V gene sequence: CDR1 SGHNT, CDR2 YYREEE (reference sequence). The CDR3 DNA sequence: TGTGCCAGCAGCGATAGCGGGGACCTCTACGAGCAGTACTTC. Translating gives CASSDSGDLYEQYF.

The chain couples TRBV4-3 to TRBJ1-3, with 9 bases fitting TRBD1. Germline CDR1 LGHNA, CDR2 YSLEER. The CDR3 runs 15 residues. V dropped 0 bases and J dropped 8; count of bases not matched to a gene: 5. In nucleotides, the CDR3 is TGCGCCAGCAGCCAAGAAGGGACAGGGAAATACACCATATATTTT. This sequence encodes CASSQEGTGKYTIYF.

The chain links TRBV14 to TRBJ1-3, with unresolved D. V was pared by 0 bases and J by 2 bases, with 11 bases between. CDR1 and CDR2 (germline): SGHDN, FVKESK. The CDR3 totals 16 residues. CDR3 DNA: TGTGCCAGCAGCCAAGATTTTTTCGTAACTGGAAACACCATATATTTT. It translates to CASSQDFFVTGNTIYF.

This clone was picked up a small number of times. This chain joins TRBV7-9 and TRBJ2-7, with D possibly TRBD2 on 6 matching bases. The length of the CDR3 is 14 residues. V was cut by 5 bases and J by 4 bases, with 15 bases left in between. The V gene's germline CDR1 is SEHNR and CDR2 FQNEAQ (reference sequence). The CDR3 protein is CASSAPGTPYEQYF. The DNA for the CDR3 is TGTGCCAGCAGCGCCCCCGGGACTCCGTACGAGCAGTACTTC.

This rearrangement joins TRBV2 to TRBJ2-4; D remains unclear. This CDR3 spans 11 amino acids. Trimming removed 3 bases from V and 6 bases from J, with 3 bases in between. The germline gives CDR1 SNHLY, CDR2 FYNNEI. In DNA, the CDR3 is TGTGCCAGCAGTGAGGGAAACATTCAGTACTTC. Its translation: CASSEGNIQYF.

The chain combines TRBV11-3 with TRBJ2-5, with D perhaps assigned TRBD1 or TRBD2 (5 bases each). The J call is uncertain, as TRBJ2-7 better fits the DNA end. This CDR3 comprises 14 residues. CDR1 and CDR2 from the germline V gene are SGHNT and YENEEA. The CDR3 spells CASSLNGGHYEQYF. CDR3 bases: TGTGCCAGCAGCTTAAACGGAGGACACTACGAGCAGTACTTC.

The chain has TRBV7-9 and TRBJ2-7; TRBD2 matches 13 bases. The CDR3 covers 15 residues. Germline trimming cut 4 bases from V and 5 bases from J; bases unmatched to any gene: 5. The V gene's germline CDR1 is SEHNR and CDR2 FQNEAQ (reference sequence). The CDR3 DNA sequence: TGTGCCAGCAGCTCCGGGACTAGCGGGGTCCACGAGCAGTACTTC. Translated: CASSSGTSGVHEQYF.

The chain combines TRBV4-3 with TRBJ1-2; maybe TRBD1 (6 bases). Trimming removed 1 base from V and 2 bases from J, with 17 bases in between. CDR3 size: 17 residues. CDR1 LGHNA and CDR2 YSLEER come from the germline V gene. The CDR3 DNA is TGCGCCAGCAGCCAAGGCGTTTGGGGGGGCGCCAACTATGGCTACACCTTC. Translating it yields CASSQGVWGGANYGYTF.

The CDR3 DNA follows: TGTGCCAGCAGCTCCACAGATCCAGGACAGGGGAGGTCCTACGAGCAGTACTTC. Residues: CASSSTDPGQGRSYEQYF. The chain employs TRBV7-7 and TRBJ2-7, with 9 bases matching TRBD1. Trimming cost V 4 bases and J 1 base; bases outside gene matches: 14. Per the germline V gene, CDR1 is SSHAT and CDR2 is FNYEAQ (reference sequence). The CDR3 sequence is 18 residues long.

The chain employs TRBV5-6 and TRBJ1-1; possible D gene TRBD1, 5 bases. The V and J ends lost 1 base and 7 bases respectively, with 8 bases between them. The CDR3 runs to 12 residues. Germline CDR1 and CDR2: SGHDT and YYEEEE. The CDR3 DNA is TGTGCCAGCAGCTTGTGGGACCGTGAAGCTTTCTTT. Protein sequence: CASSLWDREAFF.

This clone has just one count. The rearrangement uses TRBV7-2 and TRBJ2-7, with TRBD2 matching 8 bases. The germline gives CDR1 SGHTA, CDR2 FQGNSA. Germline trimming cut 5 bases from V and 0 bases from J; bases unmatched to any gene: 3. The CDR3 is 14 residues long. CDR3 sequence reads: CASSRGGRSYEQYF. The CDR3 DNA follows: TGTGCCAGCAGCCGGGGGGGCCGCTCCTACGAGCAGTACTTC.

The chain joins TRBV7-9 to TRBJ1-4; D might be TRBD1 (5 bases). From germline, CDR1 is SEHNR and CDR2 FQNEAQ (reference sequence). The CDR3 loop spans 14 amino acids. The V end was cut by 4 bases, the J end by 3 bases, with 9 bases between. The CDR3, as DNA: TGTGCCAGCAGCTCTGTGGGGGCTAATGAAAAACTGTTTTTT. Translation: CASSSVGANEKLFF.

The chain links TRBV2 to TRBJ2-1, with 9 nucleotides matching TRBD2. Germline V gene lookup returns CDR1 SNHLY and CDR2 FYNNEI. The V gene end was trimmed by 1 base and the J gene end by 8 bases; junction bases not matched to a gene: 9. The CDR3 has 16 amino acids. CDR3 residues: CASSEEAGGLVDEQFF. CDR3 DNA: TGTGCCAGCAGTGAAGAAGCGGGGGGTCTCGTTGATGAGCAGTTCTTC.